The 7 T cell receptor beta chains listed next were all sequenced from one sample in a study of blood T cell repertoires in COVID-19. Using immunoSEQ multiplex PCR, the repertoire was profiled, and TCRdb retains in-frame clones only, with some absent. In the table there are under 200,000 clones, approximately 87% of which are singletons. Source material: PBMCs or T cells enriched from blood (not recorded which). The receptors derive from a woman aged 45-60 years who had recovered from COVID-19.

This clone was seen a few times. The rearrangement links TRBV11-2 to TRBJ2-5, with 11 bases fitting TRBD1. The CDR3 sequence is 15 residues long. J was trimmed by 5 bases and V by 5 bases; bases with no gene match: 7. Per germline, CDR1 SGHAT and CDR2 FQNNGV. CDR3 residues: CASSMRTGGGETQYF. Here the CDR3 DNA reads TGTGCCAGCAGCATGCGGACAGGGGGCGGTGAGACCCAGTACTTC.

V and J are TRBV19 and TRBJ2-5; 9 nucleotides agree with TRBD1. The CDR3 runs to 13 residues. Germline V gene data show CDR1 as LNHDA and CDR2 as SQIVND (reference sequence). V lost 6 bases and J lost 4; bases outside the gene matches: 3. DNA for the CDR3: TGTGCCAGTAGGCGACAGGGGGGAGAGACCCAGTACTTC. Translating gives CASRRQGGETQYF.

This chain uses TRBV12-5 with TRBJ1-5, with D hard to call. CDR1 is LGHNT, CDR2 FRNRAP, per germline. V lost 0 bases and J lost 4, with 16 bases in between. The CDR3 has 17 residues. CDR3 sequence: CASGLVIPGKVNQPQHF. The CDR3 nucleotides read TGTGCTAGTGGTTTGGTAATTCCGGGTAAGGTAAATCAGCCCCAGCATTTT.

The V gene is TRBV5-1, the J gene TRBJ1-5, with unresolved D. The CDR3 is 17 amino acids. The germline V and J ends were trimmed by 0 bases and 3 bases, with 16 bases remaining between them. Germline V gene lookup returns CDR1 SGHRS and CDR2 YFSETQ. CDR3 DNA: TGCGCCAGCAGCTTGGGGGGAGAGGGAGGACCCAATCAGCCCCAGCATTTT. As protein: CASSLGGEGGPNQPQHF.

The CDR3 spells CASSAEPGGPQHF. DNA for the CDR3: TGCGCCAGCAGTGCTGAACCGGGGGGGCCGCAGCATTTT. The J gene is TRBJ1-5, the V gene TRBV10-1; D might be TRBD1 (6 bases). V gave up 4 bases and J gave up 13 bases, with 17 bases separating them. The CDR3 is made up of 13 amino acids. CDR1 and CDR2 from the germline V gene are WNHNN and SYGVQD (reference sequence).

This sequence joins TRBV27 and TRBJ2-7, with 9 bases that match TRBD1. CDR1 and CDR2 from the germline V gene are MNHEY and SMNVEV (reference sequence). The CDR3 runs 13 residues. Unmatched junction bases numbered 2, after V lost 5 bases and J lost 3 bases. Here the CDR3 DNA reads TGTGCCAGCAGTCCGACAGGGGGCTACGAGCAGTACGTC. It encodes CASSPTGGYEQYV.

The chain combines TRBV7-8 with TRBJ2-5; D is possibly TRBD1 (6 bases). The CDR3 has 15 residues. Germline loops: CDR1 SGHVS, CDR2 FQNEAQ. V lost 6 bases, J lost 5 bases, and 19 bases lay in between. The CDR3 bases are TGTGCCAGCAGACCAGGGGCCTACCGGCGGGAGACCCAGTACTTC. Amino acid sequence: CASRPGAYRRETQYF.